This T cell receptor beta chain was recorded in a study of cytomegalovirus exposure and HLA in healthy donors. Across the whole study: Among about 200 million T cells, an earlier analysis found 90 million to 130 million unique TCR beta sequences.

The PCR employed 60 Vbeta primers together with 13 Jbeta primers. Measured with immunoSEQ multiplex PCR; TCRdb has only the in-frame clones, and not every one. The data hold over 120,000 clones, with 65% to 85% observed a single time. This CDR3 comprises 14 residues. Trimming took 1 base from V and 2 from J, leaving 7 bases between them. Germline V gene data show CDR1 as LNHDA and CDR2 as SQIVND (reference sequence). Findings of the study overall: Most CMV-associated TCR beta chains appeared HLA-restricted in a later analysis.

This clone has just a few counts. Its matching antigen is unknown. The chain employs TRBV19 and TRBJ2-3; no clear D. This clonotype originated in a man aged 30 to 39 in good health and CMV-seronegative. Input material: PBMCs. The CDR3 here is CASSIGHTTDTQYF. CDR3 nucleotides: TGTGCCAGTAGTATAGGGCATACCACAGATACGCAGTATTTT.